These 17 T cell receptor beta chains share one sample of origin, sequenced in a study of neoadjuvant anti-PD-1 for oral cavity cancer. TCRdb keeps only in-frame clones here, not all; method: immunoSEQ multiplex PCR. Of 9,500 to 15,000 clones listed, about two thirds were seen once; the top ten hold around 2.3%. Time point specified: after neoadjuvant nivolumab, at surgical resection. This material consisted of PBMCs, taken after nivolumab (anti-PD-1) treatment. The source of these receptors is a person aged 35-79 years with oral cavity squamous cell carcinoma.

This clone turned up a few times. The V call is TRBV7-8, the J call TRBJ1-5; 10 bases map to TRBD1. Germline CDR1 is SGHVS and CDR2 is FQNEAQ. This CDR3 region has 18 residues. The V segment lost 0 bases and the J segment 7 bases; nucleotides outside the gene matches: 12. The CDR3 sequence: CASSLAWTGGGSNQPQHF. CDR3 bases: TGTGCCAGCAGCTTAGCATGGACAGGGGGAGGATCCAACCAGCCCCAGCATTTT. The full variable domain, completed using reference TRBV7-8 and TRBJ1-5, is GAGVSQSPRYKVAKRGQDVALRCDPISGHVSLFWYQQALGQGPEFLTYFQNEAQLDKSGLPSDRFFAERPEGSVSTLKIQRTQQEDSAVYLCASSLAWTGGGSNQPQHFGDGTRLSIL.

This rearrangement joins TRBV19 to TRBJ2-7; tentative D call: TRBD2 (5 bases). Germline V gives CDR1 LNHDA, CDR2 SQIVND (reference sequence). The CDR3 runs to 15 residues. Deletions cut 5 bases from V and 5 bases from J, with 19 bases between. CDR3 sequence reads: CASSPGGSSNHEQYF. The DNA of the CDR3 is TGTGCCAGTAGTCCAGGAGGCTCCTCGAACCACGAGCAGTACTTC. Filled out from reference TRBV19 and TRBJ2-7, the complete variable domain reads DGGITQSPKYLFRKEGQNVTLSCEQNLNHDAMYWYRQDPGQGLRLIYYSQIVNDFQKGDIAEGYSVSREKKESFPLTVTSAQKNPTAFYLCASSPGGSSNHEQYFGPGTRLTVT.

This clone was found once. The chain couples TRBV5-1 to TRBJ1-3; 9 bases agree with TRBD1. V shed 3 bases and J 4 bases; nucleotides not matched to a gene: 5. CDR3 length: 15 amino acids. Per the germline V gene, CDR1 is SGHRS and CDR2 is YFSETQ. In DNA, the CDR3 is TGCGCCAGCAGCTCGGGACAGGGAGGGGGAAACACCATATATTTT. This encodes CASSSGQGGGNTIYF. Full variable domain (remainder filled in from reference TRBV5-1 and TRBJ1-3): KAGVTQTPRYLIKTRGQQVTLSCSPISGHRSVSWYQQTPGQGLQFLFEYFSETQRNKGNFPGRFSGRQFSNSRSEMNVSTLELGDSALYLCASSSGQGGGNTIYFGEGSWLTVV.

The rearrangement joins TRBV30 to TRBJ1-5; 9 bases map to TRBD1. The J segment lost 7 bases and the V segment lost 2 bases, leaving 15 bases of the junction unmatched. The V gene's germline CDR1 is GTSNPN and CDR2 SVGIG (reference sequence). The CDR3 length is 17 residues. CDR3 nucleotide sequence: TGTGCCTGGAGTCTCGGTGGACAGGGGTTATTGAAGCAGCCCCAGCATTTT. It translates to CAWSLGGQGLLKQPQHF.

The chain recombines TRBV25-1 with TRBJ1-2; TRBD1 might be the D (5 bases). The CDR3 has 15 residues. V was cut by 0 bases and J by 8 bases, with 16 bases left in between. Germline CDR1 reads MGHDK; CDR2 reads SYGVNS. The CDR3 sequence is CASSEYSGWLGGYTF. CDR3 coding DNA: TGTGCCAGCAGTGAATACTCAGGGTGGCTGGGAGGCTACACCTTC.

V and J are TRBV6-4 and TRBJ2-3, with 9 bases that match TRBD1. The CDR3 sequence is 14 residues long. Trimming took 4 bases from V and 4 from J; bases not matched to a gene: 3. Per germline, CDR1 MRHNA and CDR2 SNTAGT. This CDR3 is CASSGTGAADTQYF. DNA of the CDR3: TGTGCCAGCAGTGGGACAGGGGCAGCAGATACGCAGTATTTT.

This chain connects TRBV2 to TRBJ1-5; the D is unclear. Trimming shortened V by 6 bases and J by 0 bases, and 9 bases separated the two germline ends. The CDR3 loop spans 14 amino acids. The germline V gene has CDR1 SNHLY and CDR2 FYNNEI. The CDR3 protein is CASSALYSNQPQHF. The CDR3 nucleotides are TGTGCCAGCAGCGCCCTTTATAGCAATCAGCCCCAGCATTTT.

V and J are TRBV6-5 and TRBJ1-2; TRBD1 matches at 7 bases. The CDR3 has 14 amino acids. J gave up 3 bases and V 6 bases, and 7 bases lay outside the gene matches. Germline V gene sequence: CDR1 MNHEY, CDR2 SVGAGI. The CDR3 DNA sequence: TGTGCCAGCAGAAAAACCGGGACAGACTATGGCTACACCTTC. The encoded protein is CASRKTGTDYGYTF.

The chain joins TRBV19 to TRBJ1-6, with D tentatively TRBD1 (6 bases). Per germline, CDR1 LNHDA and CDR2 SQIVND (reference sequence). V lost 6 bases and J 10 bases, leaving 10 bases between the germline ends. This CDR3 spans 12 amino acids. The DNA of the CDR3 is TGTGCCAGTAGGGAACAGGGATCACCCCTCCACTTT. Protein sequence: CASREQGSPLHF.

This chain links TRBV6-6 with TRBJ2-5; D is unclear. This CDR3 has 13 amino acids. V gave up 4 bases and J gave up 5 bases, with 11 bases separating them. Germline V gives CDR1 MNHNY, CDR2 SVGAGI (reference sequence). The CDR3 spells CASSWDSLETQYF. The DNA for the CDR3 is TGTGCCAGCAGTTGGGATAGCTTGGAGACCCAGTACTTC.

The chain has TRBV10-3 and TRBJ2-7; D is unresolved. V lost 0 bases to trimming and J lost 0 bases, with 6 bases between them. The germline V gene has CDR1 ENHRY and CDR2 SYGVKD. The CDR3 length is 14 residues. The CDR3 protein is CAISESPRSYEQYF. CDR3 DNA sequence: TGTGCCATCAGTGAGTCCCCCCGCTCCTACGAGCAGTACTTC.

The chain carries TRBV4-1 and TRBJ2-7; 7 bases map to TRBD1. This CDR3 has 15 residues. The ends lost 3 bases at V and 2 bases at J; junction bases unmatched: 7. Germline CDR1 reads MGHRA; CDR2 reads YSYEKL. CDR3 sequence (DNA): TGCGCCAGCAGCCAGCCGGGCAGGGGGACCTACGAGCAGTACTTC. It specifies CASSQPGRGTYEQYF.

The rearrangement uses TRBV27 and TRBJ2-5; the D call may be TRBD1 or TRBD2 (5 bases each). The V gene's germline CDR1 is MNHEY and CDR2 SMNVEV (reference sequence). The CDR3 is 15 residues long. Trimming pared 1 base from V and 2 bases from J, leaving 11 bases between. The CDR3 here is CASSLWAGTQETQYF. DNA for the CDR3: TGTGCCAGCAGTTTATGGGCCGGGACGCAAGAGACCCAGTACTTC.

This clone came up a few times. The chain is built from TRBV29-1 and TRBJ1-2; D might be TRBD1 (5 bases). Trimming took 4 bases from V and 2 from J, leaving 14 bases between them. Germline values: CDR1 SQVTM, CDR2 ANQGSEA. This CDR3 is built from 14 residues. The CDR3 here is CSVVGDTGNYGYTF. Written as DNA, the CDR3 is TGCAGCGTTGTGGGTGACACAGGAAACTATGGCTACACCTTC.

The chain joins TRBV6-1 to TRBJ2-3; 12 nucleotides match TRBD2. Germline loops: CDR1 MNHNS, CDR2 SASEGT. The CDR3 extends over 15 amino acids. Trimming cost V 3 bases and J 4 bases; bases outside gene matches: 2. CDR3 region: CASSELAGGPDTQYF. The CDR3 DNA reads TGTGCCAGCAGTGAGCTAGCGGGAGGGCCAGATACGCAGTATTTT.

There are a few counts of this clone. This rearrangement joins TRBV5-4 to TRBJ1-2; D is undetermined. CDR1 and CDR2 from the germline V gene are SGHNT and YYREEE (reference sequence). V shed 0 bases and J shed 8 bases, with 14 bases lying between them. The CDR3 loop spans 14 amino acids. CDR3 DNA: TGTGCCAGCAGCTTGGCCGGAGTTCGGAGAGGCTACACCTTC. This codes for CASSLAGVRRGYTF.

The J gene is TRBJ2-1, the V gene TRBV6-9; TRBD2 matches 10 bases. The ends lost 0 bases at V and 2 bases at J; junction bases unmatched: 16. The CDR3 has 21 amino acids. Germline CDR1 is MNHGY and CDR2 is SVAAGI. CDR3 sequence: CASSYSLEASGSLGPYNEQFF. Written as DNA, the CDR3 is TGTGCCAGCAGTTATTCTTTGGAAGCTAGCGGGAGCCTCGGCCCCTACAATGAGCAGTTCTTC.